Each of the 27 T cell receptor beta chains below was sequenced from the same sample in a study of T cell responses to AZD1222 COVID-19 vaccine. TCRdb keeps only in-frame clones here, not all; method: immunoSEQ multiplex PCR. There are about 270,000 clones in the sample; almost 95% occur only once, and around 0.57% lies in the top ten. Sequenced here: peripheral blood, sampled 28 days after the second AZD1222 dose. Every receptor here comes from an adult who received the AZD1222 COVID-19 vaccine.

The chain employs TRBV12-3 or TRBV12-4 and TRBJ1-2; no reliable D call. Trimming left V 4 bases short and J 5 bases short, with 8 bases between. CDR3 length equals 12 residues. This CDR3 is CASSSYPYGYTF. Written as DNA, the CDR3 is TGTGCCAGCAGTTCTTACCCTTATGGCTACACCTTC.

The chain uses TRBV7-8 and TRBJ1-2; D possibly corresponds to TRBD1 (5 bases). The CDR3 sequence is 17 residues long. Germline CDR1 reads SGHVS; CDR2 reads FQNEAQ. V lost 5 bases and J 6 bases, leaving 25 bases between the germline ends. DNA of the CDR3: TGTGCCAGCAGCCGCGACCGCTCATGGGGGAGCCCCGATGGCTACACCTTC. Protein product: CASSRDRSWGSPDGYTF.

The V call is TRBV6-5, the J call TRBJ1-5; D gene unclear. CDR3 size: 14 residues. V lost 6 bases to trimming and J lost 9 bases, with 18 bases between them. Germline V gene data show CDR1 as MNHEY and CDR2 as SVGAGI. This CDR3 is CASRGIVVLLPQHF. The CDR3, as DNA: TGTGCCAGCAGAGGAATAGTTGTCCTGTTGCCCCAGCATTTT.

The chain carries TRBV4-3 and TRBJ1-3, with D hard to call. Trimming stripped 3 bases from V and 10 bases from J, with 16 bases between. The CDR3 length is 14 residues. CDR1 is LGHNA, CDR2 YSLEER, per germline. The CDR3 protein is CASSHYLREETIYF. DNA for the CDR3: TGCGCCAGCAGCCACTATTTAAGGGAGGAGACCATATATTTT.

The V gene is TRBV7-2, the J gene TRBJ1-4; 9 bases are shared with TRBD1. The CDR3 contains 14 residues. V lost 6 bases and J lost 5; bases outside the gene matches: 4. Germline assignment: CDR1 SGHTA and CDR2 FQGNSA. DNA for the CDR3: TGTGCCAGCAGACGTGGACAGGGGAATGAAAAACTGTTTTTT. Translated: CASRRGQGNEKLFF.

The V call is TRBV29-1, the J call TRBJ2-7, with D uncertain. The V gene lost 6 bases and the J gene lost 0 bases, with 9 bases spanning the gap. This CDR3 has 12 residues. Per the germline V gene, CDR1 is SQVTM and CDR2 is ANQGSEA. The CDR3 loop is CSVLGYSYEQYF. The CDR3 DNA is TGCAGCGTCCTTGGGTACTCCTACGAGCAGTACTTC.

The chain joins TRBV9 to TRBJ2-2; no definite D call. CDR3 length: 12 amino acids. CDR1 and CDR2 from the germline V gene are SGDLS and YYNGEE. With 0 bases removed from V and 7 bases from J, the gap between germline ends came to 4 bases. As DNA, the CDR3 is TGTGCCAGCAGCGTAGGCATCGGGGAGCTGTTTTTT. This sequence encodes CASSVGIGELFF.

In the case of this clone: Other DNA sequences within the sample encode an identical CDR3. V gene TRBV7-2 combines with J gene TRBJ1-1; maybe TRBD1 (6 bases). Between the trimmed V and J ends, which lost 2 bases and 4 bases, there was a span of 11 bases. Germline loops: CDR1 SGHTA, CDR2 FQGNSA. This CDR3 contains 14 residues. Written as DNA, the CDR3 is TGTGCCAGCAGCTTACGGGGGCTCGGCACTGAAGCTTTCTTT. This encodes CASSLRGLGTEAFF.

The rearrangement joins TRBV20-1 to TRBJ2-7; D gene ambiguous. The CDR3 sequence is 11 residues long. Germline V gene lookup returns CDR1 DFQATT and CDR2 SNEGSKA (reference sequence). V lost 4 bases to trimming and J lost 3 bases, with 7 bases between them. CDR3 in DNA: TGCAGTGCTACCGTTAACTACGAGCAGTACTTC. It encodes CSATVNYEQYF.

The chain joins TRBV6-5 to TRBJ2-1; D is perhaps TRBD1 or TRBD2 (6 bases each). V dropped 6 bases and J dropped 7 bases, with 16 bases sitting between them. There are 14 residues in the CDR3. CDR1 and CDR2 (germline): MNHEY, SVGAGI. CDR3 sequence (DNA): TGTGCCAGCAGGGCCTGGGGGGCGCGGAATGAGCAGTTCTTC. Its translation: CASRAWGARNEQFF.

The chain joins TRBV7-9 to TRBJ1-3, with D unresolved. From germline, CDR1 is SEHNR and CDR2 FQNEAQ (reference sequence). Trimming pared 5 bases from V and 0 bases from J, leaving 14 bases between. The CDR3 spans 16 residues. The CDR3 loop reads CASSLRRGISGNTIYF. Here the CDR3 DNA reads TGTGCCAGCAGCCTCCGGCGAGGCATCTCTGGAAACACCATATATTTT.

The chain is built from TRBV3-1 (or the pseudogene TRBV3-2) and TRBJ2-1, with 8 bases lining up with TRBD2. Germline V gene data show CDR1 as LGHDT and CDR2 as YNNKEL (reference sequence). Losses at the gene ends were 1 base for V and 10 bases for J; bases not matched to a gene: 9. The CDR3 has 15 amino acids. The CDR3: CASSQVWAGGTEQFF. CDR3 coding DNA: TGTGCCAGCAGCCAAGTTTGGGCGGGAGGAACCGAGCAGTTCTTC.

V and J are TRBV28 and TRBJ1-2; TRBD1 agrees at 7 bases. Germline CDR1 reads MDHEN; CDR2 reads SYDVKM. J lost 4 bases, V lost 2 bases, and 10 bases had no gene match. The CDR3 contains 16 residues. The CDR3 protein is CASSLPGGEGAYGYTF. The CDR3 DNA is TGTGCCAGCAGTTTACCAGGGGGGGAGGGTGCCTATGGCTACACCTTC.

V usage is TRBV5-1 and J usage is TRBJ2-7; D is uncertain. The germline V gene encodes CDR1 SGHRS and CDR2 YFSETQ. Trimming cost V 0 bases and J 6 bases, with 13 bases left between them. The CDR3 length is 14 residues. CDR3 protein: CASSLGQLPSEQYF. The CDR3 region has the DNA TGCGCCAGCAGCTTGGGTCAGCTACCCTCCGAGCAGTACTTC.

J is TRBJ1-5 and V is TRBV28; 7 positions agree with TRBD1. CDR3 length equals 15 residues. The V gene end was trimmed by 5 bases and the J gene end by 6 bases; junction bases not matched to a gene: 10. CDR1 is MDHEN, CDR2 SYDVKM, per germline. The CDR3 coding sequence is TGTGCCAGCAGTCCCCATGACAGGGAGTCTCAGCCCCAGCATTTT. Protein product: CASSPHDRESQPQHF.

The chain links TRBV3-1 (or the pseudogene TRBV3-2) to TRBJ2-5; 14 nucleotides align to TRBD2. The germline gives CDR1 LGHDT, CDR2 YNNKEL (reference sequence). The J segment lost 4 bases and the V segment lost 3 bases, leaving 1 base of the junction unmatched. This CDR3 contains 15 residues. The CDR3 bases are TGTGCCAGCAGCCAGACTAGCGGGGGGGGAGAGACCCAGTACTTC. This codes for CASSQTSGGGETQYF.

This chain uses TRBV2 with TRBJ2-2; D is unclear. V was pared by 4 bases and J by 1 base, with 7 bases between. Germline loops: CDR1 SNHLY, CDR2 FYNNEI. The CDR3 totals 14 residues. The chain's CDR3 is CASSAWGNTGELFF. The DNA of the CDR3 is TGTGCCAGCAGTGCCTGGGGGAACACCGGGGAGCTGTTTTTT.

The chain combines TRBV27 with TRBJ2-1; 12 nucleotides align to TRBD2. CDR3 size: 15 residues. CDR1 MNHEY and CDR2 SMNVEV come from the germline V gene (reference sequence). Trimming at V came to 3 bases and at J to 8 bases, leaving 5 bases not matched to a gene. The CDR3 nucleotides are TGTGCCAGCAGTTTCCTAGCGGGAGGGCTCGATGAGCAGTTCTTC. Its protein is CASSFLAGGLDEQFF.

The rearrangement joins TRBV19 to TRBJ1-3, with D possibly matching TRBD1 (6 bases). V was trimmed by 5 bases and J by 4 bases, leaving 18 bases between them. The CDR3 is made up of 16 amino acids. Germline-derived CDR1 and CDR2 are LNHDA and SQIVND (reference sequence). The CDR3 bases are TGTGCCAGTAGTCCCACCGGGGGGGCGCGAGGAAACACCATATATTTT. This encodes CASSPTGGARGNTIYF.

The CDR3 DNA sequence: TGTGCCAGCAGCTCTGGACAGTACGACGAGCAGTACTTC. It yields the protein CASSSGQYDEQYF. This chain connects TRBV5-6 to TRBJ2-7; tentatively, D is TRBD1 (6 bases). Germline V gives CDR1 SGHDT, CDR2 YYEEEE. V lost 3 bases, J lost 5 bases, and 12 bases lay in between. The CDR3 contains 13 residues.

The rearrangement joins TRBV2 to TRBJ1-6, with 8 bases fitting TRBD1. V lost 3 bases, J lost 9 bases, and 1 base stayed unmatched. CDR3 size: 13 residues. Germline V gene sequence: CDR1 SNHLY, CDR2 FYNNEI. The chain's CDR3 is CASSDRGRSPLHF. CDR3 sequence (DNA): TGTGCCAGCAGTGACAGGGGGCGTTCACCCCTCCACTTT.

The rearrangement joins TRBV2 to TRBJ1-4; D is possibly TRBD1 (5 bases). The germline V gene has CDR1 SNHLY and CDR2 FYNNEI. The CDR3 totals 12 residues. Between the trimmed V and J ends, which lost 6 bases and 5 bases, there was a span of 7 bases. CDR3 region: CASRGLNEKLFF. The CDR3, as DNA: TGTGCCAGCAGGGGACTCAATGAAAAACTGTTTTTT.

This chain uses TRBV21-1 with TRBJ2-7; the D call TRBD2 from the table was never checked on the DNA. TRBV21-1 is marked as a pseudogene. CDR3 length: 13 residues. The CDR3, as DNA: TGTGCCAGCAGCATAAACGGGGAATACGAGCAGTACTTC. It encodes CASSINGEYEQYF.

This clone appeared a single time. The chain couples TRBV3-1 (or the pseudogene TRBV3-2) to TRBJ1-5; D not certain. V was pared by 1 base and J by 0 bases, with 7 bases between. CDR3 length: 15 residues. Germline CDR1 and CDR2: LGHDT and YNNKEL (reference sequence). The CDR3 coding sequence is TGTGCCAGCAGCCAAGGGCCCAATAGCAATCAGCCCCAGCATTTT. It codes for CASSQGPNSNQPQHF.

The chain links TRBV28 to TRBJ1-2; D unresolved. Germline V gene data show CDR1 as MDHEN and CDR2 as SYDVKM. Trimming took off 6 bases at V and 4 bases at J, with 9 bases between the two ends. This CDR3 is 12 amino acids long. CDR3 nucleotides: TGTGCCAGCAGCCTCAGCACCTATGGCTACACCTTC. This gives the protein CASSLSTYGYTF.

The rearrangement uses TRBV28 and TRBJ1-2, with unresolved D. The CDR3 consists of 17 residues. Trimming took off 4 bases at V and 2 bases at J, with 20 bases between the two ends. Per germline, CDR1 MDHEN and CDR2 SYDVKM. The CDR3 DNA follows: TGTGCCAGCAGTTCTTTTCCGGGGTCGACGTCGAACTATGGCTACACCTTC. Residues: CASSSFPGSTSNYGYTF.

The V and J genes are TRBV6-1 and TRBJ1-6; perhaps TRBD1 as D (5 bases). Germline V gene data show CDR1 as MNHNS and CDR2 as SASEGT. There are 17 residues in the CDR3. V was pared by 1 base and J by 4 bases, with 14 bases between. The CDR3 bases are TGTGCCAGCAGTGAAGGGACGCAGGGCCCTTATAATTCACCCCTCCACTTT. This gives the protein CASSEGTQGPYNSPLHF.